The clone carrying this T cell receptor (beta chain) was picked up one time. This entry is derived from a study of blood T cell repertoires in COVID-19. Study at large: Samples came from the United States, Italy and Spain, spanning acute and convalescent COVID-19.

Per the original methods: Amplification from reference gene primers served as the basis for estimated nucleated cell counts. Clones were read by immunoSEQ multiplex PCR, and TCRdb kept only the in-frame ones, dropping some. V, J and clone size derive from that table, while D and trimming were established from the DNA sequence. Of 260,000 or so clones in the sample, roughly 90% were seen once. The receptor was isolated from a man younger than 35 with active or convalescent COVID-19. The source material was peripheral blood.

Here the CDR3 DNA reads TGTGCCAGCAGTTACTCGGGCAGGGCCTCACCCCTCCACTTT. This sequence encodes CASSYSGRASPLHF. This sequence joins TRBV6-6 and TRBJ1-6; tentative D call: TRBD1 (5 bases). V was pared by 0 bases and J by 10 bases, with 10 bases between. The CDR3 is 14 residues long. CDR1 is MNHNY, CDR2 SVGAGI, per germline (reference sequence).